Listed below are T cell receptor beta chains from one sample, sequenced in a study of blood T cell repertoires in COVID-19. The repertoire was sequenced with immunoSEQ multiplex PCR; TCRdb's copy has only in-frame clones and lacks some. The table shows just over 200,000 clones, with 80% occurring only once. Input material: peripheral blood. These receptors were taken from a woman between 70 and 85 years old with acute or convalescent COVID-19. CDR3s include the opening cysteine and the closing phenylalanine or tryptophan. A D gene is named only where the DNA matches it firmly. Clone size is stated in some rows and not others, as once, few, many or a class when expanded.

V gene,CDR3 length,clone size,D gene,J gene,CDR3 DNA,CDR3 protein
TRBV7-8,16,.,.,TRBJ1-5,TGTGCCAGCAGCTTAGCGTACGGGGTTGGCAATCAGCCCCAGCATTTT,CASSLAYGVGNQPQHF
TRBV7-2,16,once,.,TRBJ1-4,TGTGCCAGCAGCTTAGAGTTGGGAGGAACTAATGAAAAACTGTTTTTT,CASSLELGGTNEKLFF
TRBV18,15,.,TRBD2,TRBJ2-3,TGTGCCAGCTCACTGGAGCGGGACCACACAGATACGCAGTATTTT,CASSLERDHTDTQYF
TRBV6-5,14,.,.,TRBJ2-3,TGTGCCAGCAGCCGTACAGGGAGCACAGATACGCAGTATTTT,CASSRTGSTDTQYF
TRBV29-1,15,.,TRBD2,TRBJ2-1,TGCAGCGTTGAAGACCTACTAGCGGGATACAATGAGCAGTTCTTC,CSVEDLLAGYNEQFF
TRBV4-1,15,.,.,TRBJ2-7,TGCGCCAGCAGCCAAGATATGGGACTCACCTACGAGCAGTACTTC,CASSQDMGLTYEQYF
TRBV7-3,15,.,TRBD2,TRBJ2-3,TGTGCCAGCAGCGCAGCGGGAGGGACAACCTATACGCAGTATTTT,CASSAAGGTTYTQYF
TRBV3-1/TRBV3-2,16,.,TRBD1,TRBJ1-1,TGTGCCAGCAGCCGATTACAGGGGGTCCTAAACACTGAAGCTTTCTTT,CASSRLQGVLNTEAFF
TRBV4-1,19,.,TRBD2,TRBJ2-2,TGCGCCAGCAGCCAAGACCGGACTAGCGGGAGGGCGAACACCGGGGAGCTGTTTTTT,CASSQDRTSGRANTGELFF
TRBV28,13,.,.,TRBJ1-2,TGTGCCAGCAGCCGAACAGGTTACTATGGCTACACCTTC,CASSRTGYYGYTF
TRBV21-1,16,.,.,TRBJ2-1,TGTGCCAGCAGCATTCCTCGGTGGTATTCCTACAATGAGCAGTTCTTC,CASSIPRWYSYNEQFF
TRBV5-1,14,.,.,TRBJ1-2,TGCGCCTCCAGCCCAGGGCAGGCCTACTATGGCTACACCTTC,CASSPGQAYYGYTF